This TCR beta chain came from a study of T cells after yellow fever vaccination. TCRdb fed the 5' RACE reads into MiXCR, producing one record per CDR3 protein. The sample has around 110,000 distinct CDR3 sequences, approximately 8.4% seen once; the top ten hold about 25%. This clonotype was observed at least ten times. The CDR3 is made up of 14 amino acids. The V end was cut by 0 bases, the J end by 9 bases, with 12 bases between. CDR1 and CDR2 (germline): SEHNR, FQNEAQ (reference sequence). The input for sequencing was CD8+ T cells sorted from PBMCs, taken 45 days after the yellow fever booster vaccination. This chain uses TRBV7-9 with TRBJ2-1; D gene unclear. The sequence came from a young man who received the YFV17D yellow fever vaccine. The chain's CDR3 is CASSLASSWGEQFF. CDR3 sequence (DNA): TGTGCCAGCAGCTTAGCCTCCAGCTGGGGTGAGCAGTTCTTC.